A selection of T cell receptor beta chains follows, all from one sample in a study of T-cell reconstitution after alpha-beta-depleted transplantation in children. TCRdb fed the PCR reads into MiXCR, producing one record per CDR3 protein. This table has 550,000 to 800,000 distinct CDR3 sequences, around 13% appearing once. This specimen consisted of PBMCs, obtained before TCRalphabeta/CD19-depleted stem cell transplant. These receptor sequences come from a girl aged 2-10 years with congenital amegakaryocytic thrombocytopenia, due to receive a stem cell transplant. Both conserved end residues are part of each CDR3. Each record gives: CDR3 protein, J gene, V gene.

CDR3: CASSHAGTSGYNEQFF; J: TRBJ2-1; V: TRBV5-1
CDR3: CAWSSNYGYTF; J: TRBJ1-2; V: TRBV30
CDR3: CASSLSPLPLYEQYF; J: TRBJ2-7; V: TRBV5-1
CDR3: CASSLLPTDTQYF; J: TRBJ2-3; V: TRBV7-3
CDR3: CSVPGPRGGYTF; J: TRBJ1-2; V: TRBV29-1
CDR3: CASSLSRGASNEQFF; J: TRBJ2-1; V: TRBV5-1
CDR3: CSTQVAGVEQYF; J: TRBJ2-7; V: TRBV20-1
CDR3: CASSVLAAQETQYF; J: TRBJ2-5; V: TRBV5-1
CDR3: CASSEVGPQPQHF; J: TRBJ1-5; V: TRBV6-1
CDR3: CASSLWGTVQETQYF; J: TRBJ2-5; V: TRBV27
CDR3: CSVKREVADTQYF; J: TRBJ2-3; V: TRBV20-1
CDR3: CSAEPPENTEAFF; J: TRBJ1-1; V: TRBV29-1
CDR3: CAISGGLAESYEQYF; J: TRBJ2-7; V: TRBV10-3
CDR3: CATSDRRDEQFF; J: TRBJ2-1; V: TRBV24-1
CDR3: CASSQSESSGNTIYF; J: TRBJ1-3; V: TRBV6-1
CDR3: CASTGLYNEQFF; J: TRBJ2-1; V: TRBV6-1
CDR3: CASSGQGNSNQPQHF; J: TRBJ1-5; V: TRBV12-3/TRBV12-4
CDR3: CASSWAPNQPQHF; J: TRBJ1-5; V: TRBV5-1
CDR3: CASSGGTGNTEAFF; J: TRBJ1-1; V: TRBV5-1
CDR3: CASTKPRVSTDTQYF; J: TRBJ2-3; V: TRBV7-2
CDR3: CASSAPEHLYNEQFF; J: TRBJ2-1; V: TRBV7-9
CDR3: CSARGTVVEEQFF; J: TRBJ2-1; V: TRBV20-1
CDR3: CASSLAWEGGTGELFF; J: TRBJ2-2; V: TRBV12-3/TRBV12-4
CDR3: CASREQAGLYNEQFF; J: TRBJ2-1; V: TRBV7-8
CDR3: CASSDSGGIPNEQFF; J: TRBJ2-1; V: TRBV4-1
CDR3: CASSYSTHTGELFF; J: TRBJ2-2; V: TRBV6-5
CDR3: CASSLERGRGVNYGYTF; J: TRBJ1-2; V: TRBV11-2
CDR3: CASSLTPTPGLADTQYF; J: TRBJ2-3; V: TRBV11-2
CDR3: CASSLEGLAEETQYF; J: TRBJ2-5; V: TRBV7-2
CDR3: CASSLSIMVGEQFF; J: TRBJ2-1; V: TRBV5-1
CDR3: CASRQTDLNSPLHF; J: TRBJ1-6; V: TRBV4-1
CDR3: CASSLFLGGMINNEQFF; J: TRBJ2-1; V: TRBV12-3/TRBV12-4
CDR3: CASSLRTSGMADTQYF; J: TRBJ2-3; V: TRBV19
CDR3: CSVVAGRYEQYF; J: TRBJ2-7; V: TRBV29-1
CDR3: CASSSDTHTEAFF; J: TRBJ1-1; V: TRBV11-2
CDR3: CASSFGVTGDTESHF; J: TRBJ2-7; V: TRBV7-9
CDR3: CASSQEGGVGPKYF; J: TRBJ2-4; V: TRBV3-1
CDR3: CASSGRDKVYEQYF; J: TRBJ2-7; V: TRBV5-5
CDR3: CSVEDRGPDTQYF; J: TRBJ2-3; V: TRBV29-1
CDR3: CSANPHDRLAGVPYNEQFF; J: TRBJ2-1; V: TRBV20-1
CDR3: CASSQGLAGSFFFFDEQFF; J: TRBJ2-1; V: TRBV12-3/TRBV12-4
CDR3: CASSLFSSSTDTQYF; J: TRBJ2-3; V: TRBV5-1
CDR3: CASSQERQGLSGYTF; J: TRBJ1-2; V: TRBV3-1
CDR3: CASSLERQGHSGNTIYF; J: TRBJ1-3; V: TRBV5-1
CDR3: CASSWDRGPYEQYF; J: TRBJ2-7; V: TRBV5-1
CDR3: CASSSYKDYGYTF; J: TRBJ1-2; V: TRBV12-3/TRBV12-4
CDR3: CAISEVGAEQFF; J: TRBJ2-1; V: TRBV10-3
CDR3: CASTNQGYVDEQFF; J: TRBJ2-1; V: TRBV27
CDR3: CSARSARIGTSGNQETQYF; J: TRBJ2-5; V: TRBV20-1
CDR3: CASRAVSSYEQYF; J: TRBJ2-7; V: TRBV7-8
CDR3: CSVESQVNTEAFF; J: TRBJ1-1; V: TRBV29-1
CDR3: CASSGGFSTDTQYF; J: TRBJ2-3; V: TRBV7-9
CDR3: CASSSMRGGRSYNEQFF; J: TRBJ2-1; V: TRBV5-1
CDR3: CASPDLRTLSYNEQFF; J: TRBJ2-1; V: TRBV7-9
CDR3: CASSFDGLHQPQHF; J: TRBJ1-5; V: TRBV12-3/TRBV12-4
CDR3: CACPRTSDSSEQYF; J: TRBJ2-7; V: TRBV30
CDR3: CASRTSGRTEQFF; J: TRBJ2-1; V: TRBV14
CDR3: CASSQGTGAGELFF; J: TRBJ2-2; V: TRBV5-1
CDR3: CASSAGRDSGANVLTF; J: TRBJ2-6; V: TRBV2
CDR3: CASSGATSGRPRKNIQYF; J: TRBJ2-4; V: TRBV10-2